The 29 T cell receptor beta chains given below trace back to one sample, sequenced in a study of T cells in Graves' hyperthyroidism and ophthalmopathy. Amplification targeted TCR beta CDR3 regions from RNA transcripts. During a first-round RT-PCR of the TCR CDR3, the HTBI primer set was used. Each CDR3 protein is one row after TCRdb ran MiXCR on the multiplex PCR reads. The sample has under 400,000 distinct CDR3 sequences, around 16% seen once. The specimen was blood. The receptors were gathered from a woman younger than 30 with Graves' hyperthyroidism that later progressed to Graves' ophthalmopathy.

The chain has TRBV14 and TRBJ2-3, with D maybe TRBD2 (6 bases). The V and J ends lost 0 bases and 2 bases respectively, with 15 bases between them. The germline gives CDR1 SGHDN, CDR2 FVKESK. The CDR3 is 17 amino acids. The CDR3 DNA is TGTGCCAGCAGCCAAGATCAGATAGCGGACTACACAGATACGCAGTATTTT. Its translation is CASSQDQIADYTDTQYF.

V is TRBV15 and J is TRBJ2-3; D possibly corresponds to TRBD1 (5 bases). With 1 base removed from V and 2 bases from J, the gap between germline ends came to 16 bases. Germline V CDR1 and CDR2: LNHNV, YYDKDF (reference sequence). The CDR3 has 17 residues. The CDR3 sequence: CATSRVRPQGFTDTQYF. The DNA of the CDR3 is TGTGCCACCAGCAGAGTGAGACCCCAGGGTTTCACAGATACGCAGTATTTT.

This clonotype was seen a handful of times. A much more abundant neighbour one base away suggests this may be a read error. CDR3: CASSTGWVRGEFTDTQYF. In DNA, the CDR3 is TGTGCCAGCAGTACAGGGTGGGTCAGGGGAGAATTCACAGATACGCAGTATTTT. V gene TRBV28 combines with J gene TRBJ2-3; maybe TRBD1 (6 bases). CDR1 and CDR2 (germline): MDHEN, SYDVKM. Trimming removed 5 bases at V and 2 bases at J, with 23 bases between. The CDR3 runs 18 residues.

This clonotype was recorded at least ten times. The chain combines TRBV20-1 with TRBJ2-7; 7 bases match TRBD2. Losses at the gene ends were 0 bases for V and 6 bases for J; bases not matched to a gene: 2. The CDR3 contains 12 residues. CDR1 and CDR2 from the germline V gene are DFQATT and SNEGSKA (reference sequence). CDR3 sequence (DNA): TGCAGTGCTAGAGAGACTAGCCTCGAGCAGTACTTC. It encodes CSARETSLEQYF.

CDR3 sequence (DNA): TGTGCCAGCAGCGGACTGACTAGCGGGGTAAGCTACGAGCAGTACTTC. Residues: CASSGLTSGVSYEQYF. V gene TRBV7-3 combines with J gene TRBJ2-7, with TRBD2 matching over 11 bases. With V trimmed by 5 bases and J by 3 bases, 9 bases remained unmatched. CDR3 length: 16 residues. Per the germline V gene, CDR1 is SGHTA and CDR2 is FQGTGA.

This clonotype has a count of ten or more. This sequence joins TRBV6-2 or TRBV6-3 and TRBJ2-2, with 11 bases lining up with TRBD2. Germline values: CDR1 MNHEY, CDR2 SVGEGT. V lost 6 bases, J lost 1 base, and 7 bases stayed unmatched. The CDR3 extends over 17 amino acids. CDR3 region: CASRQTSGRRNTGELFF. The CDR3 bases are TGTGCCAGCAGACAAACTAGCGGGAGACGGAACACCGGGGAGCTGTTTTTT.

This clonotype was seen repeatedly, ten times or more. This sequence joins TRBV11-2 and TRBJ2-1; D may match TRBD1 or TRBD2 (5 bases each). The germline V and J ends were trimmed by 5 bases and 10 bases, with 18 bases remaining between them. This CDR3 region has 14 residues. Germline CDR1 reads SGHAT; CDR2 reads FQNNGV. In DNA form, the CDR3 reads TGTGCCAGCAGCGTCTCCGGGACCCCTTTGGAGCAGTTCTTC. Translating it yields CASSVSGTPLEQFF.

This clonotype was seen repeatedly, ten times or more. This chain connects TRBV6-2 or TRBV6-3 to TRBJ1-1; TRBD1 matches 9 bases. Trimming took 2 bases from V and 10 from J; bases not matched to a gene: 11. Looked up from germline, CDR1 is MNHEY and CDR2 is SVGEGT. The CDR3 length is 15 residues. CDR3 DNA: TGTGCCAGCAGTTACGCCGGCGACAGGGGGTTTGGAGCTTTCTTT. Its translation is CASSYAGDRGFGAFF.

The J gene is TRBJ2-7, the V gene TRBV4-1; 8 positions agree with TRBD1. The CDR3 loop spans 16 amino acids. Germline V lookup: CDR1 MGHRA, CDR2 YSYEKL. V lost 5 bases and J lost 7; bases outside the gene matches: 16. The CDR3 DNA follows: TGCGCCAGCAGCGTGTACCGGGACAGGCCTCCAGTGGAGCAGTACTTC. This codes for CASSVYRDRPPVEQYF.

Turning to this clonotype: This may arise from a read error, as a much more abundant clone is one base away. The gene calls are TRBV24-1 and TRBJ1-2; D not resolved. The germline V gene encodes CDR1 KGHDR and CDR2 SFDVKD. The CDR3 loop spans 12 amino acids. The DNA for the CDR3 is TGTGCCACCAATGATGCAATTTGGGGCTACACCTTC. Translated, it gives CATNDAIWGYTF.

Only a few counts were recorded for this clonotype. The rearrangement joins TRBV19 to TRBJ2-7; the match to TRBD2 covers 8 bases. The CDR3 loop spans 17 amino acids. V lost 5 bases and J lost 1; bases outside the gene matches: 13. Germline loops: CDR1 LNHDA, CDR2 SQIVND (reference sequence). The CDR3 DNA reads as TGTGCCAGTAGTGCGTCGACCCGGACTAGCTATTCCTACGAGCAGTACTTC. As protein: CASSASTRTSYSYEQYF.

Ten or more counts support this clonotype. DNA of the CDR3: TGCAGCGTTGGCCCCTCAGGGGTGGGAGAGACCCAGTACTTC. Encoded protein: CSVGPSGVGETQYF. V gene TRBV29-1 combines with J gene TRBJ2-5, with a tentative D call TRBD1 (6 bases). The V end was cut by 4 bases, the J end by 4 bases, with 16 bases between. The CDR3 loop spans 14 amino acids. CDR1 is SQVTM and CDR2 is ANQGSEA in the germline V gene.

This clonotype was seen only a few times. The rearrangement links TRBV27 to TRBJ2-7; the D gene could be TRBD1 or TRBD2 (5 bases each). This CDR3 is built from 16 residues. Germline CDR1 is MNHEY and CDR2 is SMNVEV (reference sequence). Trimming removed 4 bases at V and 4 bases at J, with 20 bases between. In nucleotides, the CDR3 is TGTGCCAGCAGTTCCCCGGCCAGGGACGGTGGATACGAGCAGTACTTC. It encodes CASSSPARDGGYEQYF.

This clonotype was detected ten times or more. V gene TRBV20-1 combines with J gene TRBJ2-7; 8 nucleotides line up with TRBD1. The CDR3 runs to 15 residues. With V trimmed by 1 base and J by 5 bases, 10 bases remained unmatched. Germline lookup yields CDR1 DFQATT and CDR2 SNEGSKA (reference sequence). CDR3 sequence (DNA): TGCAGTGCTAGAGGGGGCAGGGGGCGCAGGAACGAGCAGTACTTC. It translates to CSARGGRGRRNEQYF.

At least ten counts were recorded for this clonotype. The chain joins TRBV11-2 to TRBJ1-2; D gene uncertain. Per germline, CDR1 SGHAT and CDR2 FQNNGV. V was cut by 6 bases and J by 6 bases, with 11 bases left in between. The CDR3 extends over 12 amino acids. CDR3 sequence reads: CASRPNNNGYTF. The CDR3 DNA reads TGTGCCAGCAGACCAAACAACAATGGCTACACCTTC.

With regard to this clonotype: A clone one base away is much larger, so this may be a read error. This chain uses TRBV3-1 with TRBJ2-1; D gene ambiguous. Germline loops: CDR1 LGHDT, CDR2 YNNKEL (reference sequence). V dropped 0 bases and J dropped 9 bases, with 15 bases sitting between them. The CDR3 runs to 15 residues. This CDR3 reads CASSQDSGWRGEQFF. CDR3 DNA sequence: TGTGCCAGCAGCCAAGATTCAGGCTGGAGAGGTGAGCAGTTCTTC.

The gene calls are TRBV30 and TRBJ1-2; TRBD1 matches 8 bases. Trimming at V came to 3 bases and at J to 7 bases, leaving 4 bases not matched to a gene. CDR3 length equals 12 residues. Germline V lookup: CDR1 GTSNPN, CDR2 SVGIG (reference sequence). CDR3 in amino acids: CAWSPGGGGYTF. The CDR3 nucleotides read TGTGCCTGGAGCCCAGGGGGCGGTGGCTACACCTTC.

This clonotype occurred many times. The rearrangement links TRBV12-3 or TRBV12-4 to TRBJ2-7, with 10 bases matching TRBD2. The J segment lost 2 bases and the V segment lost 4 bases, leaving 14 bases of the junction unmatched. CDR3 size: 18 residues. The CDR3 DNA is TGTGCCAGCAGTTCTATGGCTAGCGGGAGCAGATTACCCTACGAGCAGTACTTC. This gives the protein CASSSMASGSRLPYEQYF.

There are many counts of this clonotype. The rearrangement links TRBV5-1 to TRBJ1-1, with D possibly being TRBD1 (5 bases). CDR1 SGHRS and CDR2 YFSETQ come from the germline V gene. The CDR3 totals 16 residues. Deletions cut 0 bases from V and 1 base from J, with 13 bases between. CDR3 region: CASSLGARQQNTEAFF. For the CDR3, the DNA is TGCGCCAGCAGCTTGGGCGCGAGACAGCAGAACACTGAAGCTTTCTTT. The full variable domain, completed using reference TRBV5-1 and TRBJ1-1, is KAGVTQTPRYLIKTRGQQVTLSCSPISGHRSVSWYQQTPGQGLQFLFEYFSETQRNKGNFPGRFSGRQFSNSRSEMNVSTLELGDSALYLCASSLGARQQNTEAFFGQGTRLTVV.

The CDR3 region has the DNA TGTGCCAGCAGCCACAGGGTGTTGTCTGGAAACACCATATATTTT. The encoded protein is CASSHRVLSGNTIYF. V usage is TRBV5-8 and J usage is TRBJ1-3; D might be TRBD1 (6 bases). This CDR3 is 15 amino acids long. CDR1 and CDR2 from the germline V gene are SGHTS and YDEGEE. Trimming took off 4 bases at V and 1 base at J, with 12 bases between the two ends.

This clonotype has more than one count but fewer than ten. This chain connects TRBV4-3 to TRBJ2-1; TRBD2 is a possible D gene (7 bases). This CDR3 has 15 residues. Germline V gives CDR1 LGHNA, CDR2 YSLEER. Trimming stripped 4 bases from V and 7 bases from J, with 17 bases between. The CDR3 nucleotides are TGCGCCAGCAGCCGGGGGACTAAGGGGGGGAATGAGCAGTTCTTC. It translates to CASSRGTKGGNEQFF.

Turning to this clonotype: Just one base apart from a much larger clone, this may be a read error. The CDR3 end shows no conserved phenylalanine or tryptophan, and so a read error is likely. The CDR3, as DNA: TGTGCCTGGACAGACGACAATGAGCAGTTCCTC. Residues: CAWTDDNEQFL. J is TRBJ2-1 and V is TRBV30, with no clear D. V shed 4 bases and J shed 5 bases, with 6 bases lying between them. Germline-derived CDR1 and CDR2 are GTSNPN and SVGIG (reference sequence). CDR3 length: 11 amino acids.

The genes are TRBV7-9 and TRBJ2-7, with TRBD1 identical over 8 bases. Trimming cost V 5 bases and J 3 bases; bases outside gene matches: 9. The CDR3 has 15 residues. Per the germline V gene, CDR1 is SEHNR and CDR2 is FQNEAQ (reference sequence). Here the CDR3 DNA reads TGTGCCAGCAGCCAGATCGGACAGGGTATCTACGAGCAGTACTTC. Protein: CASSQIGQGIYEQYF.

The gene calls are TRBV29-1 and TRBJ1-2; tentative D call: TRBD1 (6 bases). Germline CDR1 and CDR2: SQVTM and ANQGSEA. Deletions cut 5 bases from V and 4 bases from J, with 20 bases between. The CDR3 runs to 15 residues. CDR3 in amino acids: CSVNDLGGRLYGYTF. In DNA form, the CDR3 reads TGCAGCGTTAATGATTTAGGGGGAAGGCTCTATGGCTACACCTTC.

This clonotype was counted at least ten times. This chain uses TRBV2 with TRBJ2-3; no firm D call. This CDR3 is 15 amino acids long. The V and J ends lost 5 bases and 0 bases respectively, with 12 bases between them. Germline assignment: CDR1 SNHLY and CDR2 FYNNEI. CDR3 amino acids: CASSFEESSTDTQYF. Written as DNA, the CDR3 is TGTGCCAGCAGTTTTGAAGAATCTAGCACAGATACGCAGTATTTT.

This clonotype was recorded at least ten times. This rearrangement joins TRBV2 to TRBJ2-7; D perhaps matches TRBD2 (7 bases). The ends were cut back, 4 bases at V and 6 bases at J, with 13 bases in the middle. Looked up from germline, CDR1 is SNHLY and CDR2 is FYNNEI. The CDR3 spans 13 residues. CDR3 sequence (DNA): TGTGCCAGCAGTGGGGCAGGGGAGGGCGAGCAGTACTTC. It encodes CASSGAGEGEQYF.

Note on this clonotype: Being one base from a much bigger clone, this may be a read error. The chain recombines TRBV11-1 with TRBJ2-7, with 9 bases that match TRBD1. This CDR3 contains 12 residues. Germline V gene lookup returns CDR1 SGHAT and CDR2 FQDESV (reference sequence). With V trimmed by 4 bases and J by 6 bases, 1 base remained unmatched. CDR3 in DNA: TGTGCCAGCAGCTGGACAGGGGCCGAGCAGTACTTC. It codes for CASSWTGAEQYF.

This clonotype was observed at least ten times. The chain links TRBV28 to TRBJ1-2; D is possibly TRBD1 (6 bases). Trimming took 4 bases from V and 2 from J, leaving 8 bases between them. The CDR3 has 13 residues. Per germline, CDR1 MDHEN and CDR2 SYDVKM. The CDR3 loop reads CASSSTGNYGYTF. The CDR3 DNA sequence: TGTGCCAGCAGTTCTACAGGGAACTATGGCTACACCTTC.

This clonotype was found many times. The CDR3 DNA reads TGTGCCAGCAGCTCGCGAAAGGACAGCGGGGAGCTGTTTTTT. This sequence encodes CASSSRKDSGELFF. The gene calls are TRBV11-2 and TRBJ2-2, with D perhaps matching TRBD1 (6 bases). The CDR3 is 14 residues long. Germline V gene sequence: CDR1 SGHAT, CDR2 FQNNGV. V shed 4 bases and J shed 7 bases, with 13 bases lying between them.